The subject of this entry is one T cell receptor beta chain. The antigen is undetermined. This sample was included in a study of Tregs in tolerant kidney transplant recipients. The study, taken as a whole, reports: Biological reproducibility was not directly addressed in this study.

The table came from immunoSEQ multiplex PCR; TCRdb's copy has only in-frame clones and leaves some out. The profile shows about 19,000 clones, about two thirds of them singletons. Germline assignment: CDR1 SGHTA and CDR2 FQGNSA. Between the trimmed V and J ends, which lost 3 bases and 7 bases, there was a span of 4 bases. This CDR3 region has 11 residues. This clonotype was obtained from a human donor in good health. The chain has TRBV7-2 and TRBJ1-3; D gene ambiguous. Sample: Tregs from blood cultured with allogeneic cells. The CDR3 region is CASSFRNTIYF. The CDR3 DNA reads as TGTGCCAGCAGCTTCAGGAACACCATATATTTT. The full variable domain, in which reference TRBV7-2 and TRBJ1-3 provide the parts outside the CDR3, is GAGVSQSPSNKVTEKGKDVELRCDPISGHTALYWYRQSLGQGLEFLIYFQGNSAPDKSGLPSDRFSAERTGGSVSTLTIQRTQQEDSAVYLCASSFRNTIYFGEGSWLTVV.